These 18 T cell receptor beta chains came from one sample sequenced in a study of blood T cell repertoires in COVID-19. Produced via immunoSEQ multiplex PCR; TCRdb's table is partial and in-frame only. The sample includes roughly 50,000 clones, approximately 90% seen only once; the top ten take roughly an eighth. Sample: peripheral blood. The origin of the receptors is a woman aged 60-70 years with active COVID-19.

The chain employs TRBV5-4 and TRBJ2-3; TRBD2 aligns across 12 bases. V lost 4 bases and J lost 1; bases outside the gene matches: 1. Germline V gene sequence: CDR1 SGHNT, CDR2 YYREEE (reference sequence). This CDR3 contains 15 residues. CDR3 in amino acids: CASSRTSGGTDTQYF. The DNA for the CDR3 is TGTGCCAGCAGCAGGACTAGCGGGGGCACAGATACGCAGTATTTT.

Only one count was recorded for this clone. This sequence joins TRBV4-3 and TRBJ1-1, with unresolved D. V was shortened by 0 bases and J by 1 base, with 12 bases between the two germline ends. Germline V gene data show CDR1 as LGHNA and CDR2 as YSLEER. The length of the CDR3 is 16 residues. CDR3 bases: TGCGCCAGCAGCCAAGATAGAGCGGGTTGGAACACTGAAGCTTTCTTT. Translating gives CASSQDRAGWNTEAFF.

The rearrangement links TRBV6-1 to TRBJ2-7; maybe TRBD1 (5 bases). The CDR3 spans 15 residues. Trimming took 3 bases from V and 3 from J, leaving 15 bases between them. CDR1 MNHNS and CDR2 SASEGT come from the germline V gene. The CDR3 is CASSESRAKFYEQYF. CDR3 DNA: TGTGCCAGCAGTGAGTCCAGGGCCAAATTCTACGAGCAGTACTTC.

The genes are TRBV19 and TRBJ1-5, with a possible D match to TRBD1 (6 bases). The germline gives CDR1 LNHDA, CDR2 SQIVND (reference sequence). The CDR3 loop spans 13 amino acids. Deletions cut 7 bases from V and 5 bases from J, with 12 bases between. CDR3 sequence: CASTGTSDQPQHF. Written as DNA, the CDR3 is TGTGCCAGTACCGGGACATCCGATCAGCCCCAGCATTTT.

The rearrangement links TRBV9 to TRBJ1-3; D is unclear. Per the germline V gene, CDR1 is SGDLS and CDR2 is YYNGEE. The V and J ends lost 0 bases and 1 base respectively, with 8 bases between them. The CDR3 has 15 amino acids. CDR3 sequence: CASSVASGSGNTIYF. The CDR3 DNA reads TGTGCCAGCAGCGTAGCATCCGGGTCTGGAAACACCATATATTTT.

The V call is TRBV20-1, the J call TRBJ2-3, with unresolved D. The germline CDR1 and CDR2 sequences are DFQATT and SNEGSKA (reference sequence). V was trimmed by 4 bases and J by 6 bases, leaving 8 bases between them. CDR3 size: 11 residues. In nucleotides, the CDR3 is TGCAGTGCTATCCCTACGGATACGCAGTATTTT. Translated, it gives CSAIPTDTQYF.

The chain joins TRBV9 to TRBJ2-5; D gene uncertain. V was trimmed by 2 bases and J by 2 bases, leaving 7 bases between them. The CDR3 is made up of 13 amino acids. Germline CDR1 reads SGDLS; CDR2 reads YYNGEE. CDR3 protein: CASSVSVQETQYF. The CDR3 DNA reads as TGTGCCAGCAGCGTCAGTGTACAAGAGACCCAGTACTTC.

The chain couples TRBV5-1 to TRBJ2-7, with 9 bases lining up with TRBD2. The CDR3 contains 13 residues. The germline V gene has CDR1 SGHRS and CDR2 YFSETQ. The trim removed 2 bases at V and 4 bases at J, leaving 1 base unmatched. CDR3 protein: CASSLSGGYEQYF. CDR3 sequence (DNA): TGCGCCAGCAGCTTAAGCGGGGGGTACGAGCAGTACTTC.

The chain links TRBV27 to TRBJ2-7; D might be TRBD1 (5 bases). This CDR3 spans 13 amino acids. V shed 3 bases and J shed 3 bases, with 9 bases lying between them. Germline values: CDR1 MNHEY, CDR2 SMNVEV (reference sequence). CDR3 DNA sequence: TGTGCCAGCAGTTTGACAGACCGCTACGAGCAGTACTTC. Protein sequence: CASSLTDRYEQYF.

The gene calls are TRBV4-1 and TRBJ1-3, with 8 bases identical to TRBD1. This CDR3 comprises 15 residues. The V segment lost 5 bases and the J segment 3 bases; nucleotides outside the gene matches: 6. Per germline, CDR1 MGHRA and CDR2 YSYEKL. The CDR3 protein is CASSMDRVRGNTIYF. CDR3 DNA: TGCGCCAGCAGCATGGACAGGGTACGTGGAAACACCATATATTTT.

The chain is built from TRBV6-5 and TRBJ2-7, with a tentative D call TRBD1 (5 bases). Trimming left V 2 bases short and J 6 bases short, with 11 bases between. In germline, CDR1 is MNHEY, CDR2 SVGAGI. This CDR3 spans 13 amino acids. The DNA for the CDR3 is TGTGCCAGCAGTTACGGCAGGGTCGGCGAGCAGTACTTC. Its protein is CASSYGRVGEQYF.

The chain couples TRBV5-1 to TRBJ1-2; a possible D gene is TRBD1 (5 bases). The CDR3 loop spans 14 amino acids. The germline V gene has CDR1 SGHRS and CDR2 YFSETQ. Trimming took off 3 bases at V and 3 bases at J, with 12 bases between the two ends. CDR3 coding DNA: TGCGCCAGCAGCTCTGGGGGGGGAGACTATGGCTACACCTTC. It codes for CASSSGGGDYGYTF.

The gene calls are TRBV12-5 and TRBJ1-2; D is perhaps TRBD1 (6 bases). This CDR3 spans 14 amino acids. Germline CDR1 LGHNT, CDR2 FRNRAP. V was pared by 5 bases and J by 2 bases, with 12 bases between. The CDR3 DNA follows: TGTGCTAGTGGTCTTCCCACAGGGAACTATGGCTACACCTTC. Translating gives CASGLPTGNYGYTF.

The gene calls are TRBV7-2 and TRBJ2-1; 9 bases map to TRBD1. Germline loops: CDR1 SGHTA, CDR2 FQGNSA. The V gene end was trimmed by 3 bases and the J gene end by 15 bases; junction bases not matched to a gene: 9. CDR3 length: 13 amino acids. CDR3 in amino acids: CASSFYPGTGLFF. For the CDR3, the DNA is TGTGCCAGCAGCTTCTATCCCGGGACAGGGTTGTTCTTC.

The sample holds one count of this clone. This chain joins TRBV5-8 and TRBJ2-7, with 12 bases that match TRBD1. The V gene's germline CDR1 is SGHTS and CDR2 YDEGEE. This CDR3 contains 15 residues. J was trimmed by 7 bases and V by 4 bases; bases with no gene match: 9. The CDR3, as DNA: TGTGCCAGCAGCACGCCGGGACAGGGGGCGAGGGAGCAGTACTTC. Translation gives CASSTPGQGAREQYF. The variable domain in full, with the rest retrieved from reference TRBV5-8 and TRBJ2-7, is EAGVTQSPTHLIKTRGQQATLRCSPISGHTSVYWYQQALGLGLQFLLWYDEGEERNRGNFPPRFSGRQFPNYSSELNVNALELEDSALYLCASSTPGQGAREQYFGPGTRLTVT.

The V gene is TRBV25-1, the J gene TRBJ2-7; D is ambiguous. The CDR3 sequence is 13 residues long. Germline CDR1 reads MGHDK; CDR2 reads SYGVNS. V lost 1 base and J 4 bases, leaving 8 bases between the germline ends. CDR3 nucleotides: TGTGCCAGCAGTGAATCCCCCCTTTACGAGCAGTACTTC. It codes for CASSESPLYEQYF.

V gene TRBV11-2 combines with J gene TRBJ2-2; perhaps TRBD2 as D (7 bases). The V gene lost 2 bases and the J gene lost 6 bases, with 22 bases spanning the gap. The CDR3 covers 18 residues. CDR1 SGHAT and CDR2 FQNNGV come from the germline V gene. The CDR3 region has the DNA TGTGCCAGCAGCTTAAGGCTCGGACGGGGGGCCAATGCCGGGGAGCTGTTTTTT. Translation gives CASSLRLGRGANAGELFF.

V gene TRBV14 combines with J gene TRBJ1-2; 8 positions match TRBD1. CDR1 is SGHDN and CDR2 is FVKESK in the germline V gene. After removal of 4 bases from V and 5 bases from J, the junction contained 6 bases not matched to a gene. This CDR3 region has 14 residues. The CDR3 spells CASSRQGPPYGYTF. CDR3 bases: TGTGCCAGCAGCCGACAGGGGCCACCTTATGGCTACACCTTC.